This T cell receptor (beta chain) was profiled in a study of tumor-infiltrating lymphocytes in primary liver carcinoma. The sample holds a few counts of this clonotype. The junction departs from germline at one end; a sequencing error may be responsible. Each 20-30 mg portion of unsorted bulk tissue served as the source for co-extraction of RNA and DNA. Tumor regions sampled: superior, inferior, left, right poles, and centre. Total RNA (around 500 ng) served as template for TCR beta cDNA synthesis primed by a constant-region primer. Three nested multiplex PCR rounds, a slightly modified ARM-PCR, produced the libraries for TCR beta. It was with TRBV1-TRBV30 forward primers and a C-beta reverse primer that the first two PCR rounds were run, at roughly 11 cycles each. TCRdb called the multiplex PCR reads again in MiXCR, with one record for every CDR3 protein. The sample records under 50,000 distinct CDR3 sequences, just over 70% being singletons.

The CDR3 consists of 13 residues. Germline V gene data show CDR1 as SNHLY and CDR2 as FYNNEI. This clonotype was obtained from a man aged 40-50 years with primary liver carcinoma and hepatitis B virus infection. The sequenced sample consisted of liver tumor tissue from sampling region 5. This sample's subset: tumor region T5, tumor centre. This chain joins TRBV2 and TRBJ2-7, with D unclear. CDR3 sequence: CASSAVLFYEQYF. CDR3 DNA: TGTGCCAGTAGTGCGGTCCTCTTCTACGAGCAGTACTTC.